What follows describes a single TCR beta chain. These data come from a study of graft-versus-host responses after intestinal transplantation. The ends were cut back, 2 bases at V and 7 bases at J, with 9 bases in the middle. The CDR3 runs 13 residues. Germline assignment: CDR1 KGHSH and CDR2 LQKENI. Sequenced by immunoSEQ multiplex PCR; TCRdb stores in-frame clones only, minus some. The sample records some 70,000 clones, around nine tenths being singletons. This chain links TRBV18 with TRBJ1-5; D call uncertain. The sample consisted of bone marrow, taken almost 750 days after intestinal transplantation. This receptor was taken from a human patient who received an intestinal transplant, so some T cells may come from the graft donor. The CDR3 spells CASSPGVRQPQHF. In nucleotides, the CDR3 is TGTGCCAGCTCACCAGGGGTTCGACAGCCCCAGCATTTT.